The table lists the clone carrying this T cell receptor beta chain with a count of one. Its antigen remains unknown. The data were obtained in a study of OX40 agonist ivuxolimab in advanced cancers. Whole-study context: All patients had ivuxolimab intravenously every 2 weeks at 0.01 to 10 mg/kg. Broader study findings: The mean number of expanded clones was higher in CD8+ T cells than in CD4+. At 0.1 to 3.0 mg/kg, clonal expansion of CD4+ and CD8+ blood T cells had occurred by week 6. Nonresponders, in some cases, also had low normalized T-cell clonal expansion.

The table came from immunoSEQ multiplex PCR; TCRdb's copy has only in-frame clones and leaves some out. The data contain 30,000 to 45,000 clones, about 88% of them seen just once; the ten biggest clones take up roughly 4%. This TCR derives from an adult with an advanced solid tumor such as melanoma, head and neck, liver or kidney cancer. This specimen was CD4+ or CD8+ T cells sorted from blood, taken in a trial of the OX40 agonist ivuxolimab.

The CDR3 DNA is TGTGCCAGCAGCTTAGTCGGACTAGATTACGAGCAGTACTTC. Translation gives CASSLVGLDYEQYF. This sequence joins TRBV5-8 and TRBJ2-7; the match to TRBD2 covers 7 bases. CDR3 length: 14 residues. The ends lost 2 bases at V and 4 bases at J; junction bases unmatched: 6. CDR1 and CDR2 (germline): SGHTS, YDEGEE. Combining the CDR3 with reference TRBV5-8 and TRBJ2-7 gives the whole variable domain EAGVTQSPTHLIKTRGQQATLRCSPISGHTSVYWYQQALGLGLQFLLWYDEGEERNRGNFPPRFSGRQFPNYSSELNVNALELEDSALYLCASSLVGLDYEQYFGPGTRLTVT.